This record covers a single T cell receptor beta chain. No antigen is known for it. This sample stems from a study of post-analysis software for immune sequencing data. Overall study results and limits: Comparison of patients with controls showed a handful of TRBV segments more frequent in patients, TRBV5-6, TRBV5-1 and TRBV20-1 among them. Batch-matched samples strongly co-clustered by F measure. A significant reduction in normalized Chao1 diversity was observed in multiple sclerosis patients versus controls.

Trimming left V 8 bases short and J 0 bases short, with 11 bases between. CDR1 and CDR2 from the germline V gene are SGHNT and YYREEE (reference sequence). This CDR3 is built from 14 residues. Presence of unique molecular identifiers characterized the TCR beta cDNA libraries. TCRdb ran MiXCR on the PCR reads and lists one entry per CDR3 protein. Of about 540,000 distinct CDR3 sequences in the sample, 34% were seen once. The sequence was obtained from a girl aged 2-17 years with multiple sclerosis. The sample consisted of blood. V is TRBV5-4 and J is TRBJ2-2; weak D call: TRBD1 (5 bases). DNA for the CDR3: TGTGCCAGTCACAGGCGAACGAACACCGGGGAGCTGTTTTTT. Translated, it gives CASHRRTNTGELFF.